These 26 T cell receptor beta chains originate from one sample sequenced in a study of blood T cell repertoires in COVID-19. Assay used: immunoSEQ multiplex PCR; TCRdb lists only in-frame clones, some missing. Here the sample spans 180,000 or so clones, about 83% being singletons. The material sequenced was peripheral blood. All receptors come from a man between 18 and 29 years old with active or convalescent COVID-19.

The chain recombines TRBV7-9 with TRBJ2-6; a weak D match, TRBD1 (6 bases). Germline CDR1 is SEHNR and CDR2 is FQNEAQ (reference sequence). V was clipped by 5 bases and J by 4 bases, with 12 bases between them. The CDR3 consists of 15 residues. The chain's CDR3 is CASSSRGTGANVLTF. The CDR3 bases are TGTGCCAGCAGCAGCAGGGGTACCGGGGCCAACGTCCTGACTTTC. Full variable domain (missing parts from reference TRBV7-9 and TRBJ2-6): DTGVSQNPRHKITKRGQNVTFRCDPISEHNRLYWYRQTLGQGPEFLTYFQNEAQLEKSRLLSDRFSAERPKGSFSTLEIQRTEQGDSAMYLCASSSRGTGANVLTFGAGSRLTVL.

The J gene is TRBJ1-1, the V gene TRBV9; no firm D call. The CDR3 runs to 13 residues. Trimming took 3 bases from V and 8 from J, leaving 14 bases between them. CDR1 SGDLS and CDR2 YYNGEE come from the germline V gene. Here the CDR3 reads CASSAWLSEEAFF. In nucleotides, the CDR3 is TGTGCCAGCAGCGCGTGGTTGTCTGAGGAAGCTTTCTTT.

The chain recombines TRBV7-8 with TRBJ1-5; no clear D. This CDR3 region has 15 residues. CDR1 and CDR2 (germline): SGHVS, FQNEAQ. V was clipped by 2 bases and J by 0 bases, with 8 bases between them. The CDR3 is CASSLQDYSNQPQHF. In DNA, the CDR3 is TGTGCCAGCAGCTTACAGGATTATAGCAATCAGCCCCAGCATTTT.

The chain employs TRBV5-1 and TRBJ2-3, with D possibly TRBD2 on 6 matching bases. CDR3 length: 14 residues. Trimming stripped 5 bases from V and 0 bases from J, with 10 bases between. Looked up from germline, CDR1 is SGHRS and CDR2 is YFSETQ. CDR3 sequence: CASRRGPSTDTQYF. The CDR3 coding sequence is TGCGCCAGCAGGCGGGGTCCTAGCACAGATACGCAGTATTTT.

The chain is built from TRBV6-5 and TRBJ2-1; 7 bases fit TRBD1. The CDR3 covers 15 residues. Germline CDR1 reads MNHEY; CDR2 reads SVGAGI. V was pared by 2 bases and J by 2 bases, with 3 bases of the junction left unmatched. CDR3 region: CASSYLGQAYNEQFF. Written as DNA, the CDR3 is TGTGCCAGCAGTTACCTAGGACAGGCCTACAATGAGCAGTTCTTC.

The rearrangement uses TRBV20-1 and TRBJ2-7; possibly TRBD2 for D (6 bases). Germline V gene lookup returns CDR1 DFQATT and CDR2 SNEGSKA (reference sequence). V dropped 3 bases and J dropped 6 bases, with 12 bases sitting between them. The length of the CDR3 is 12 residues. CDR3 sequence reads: CSASASVREQYV. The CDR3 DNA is TGCAGTGCTAGTGCTAGCGTCCGCGAGCAGTACGTC.

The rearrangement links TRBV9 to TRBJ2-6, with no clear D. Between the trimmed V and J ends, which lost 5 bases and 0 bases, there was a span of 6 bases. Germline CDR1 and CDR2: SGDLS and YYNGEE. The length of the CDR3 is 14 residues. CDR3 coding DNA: TGTGCCAGCAGTCGGAGCTCTGGGGCCAACGTCCTGACTTTC. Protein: CASSRSSGANVLTF.

This CDR3 reads CASSWSGSGNTIYF. The CDR3 DNA reads TGTGCCAGTAGCTGGTCCGGCTCTGGAAACACCATATATTTT. V usage is TRBV19 and J usage is TRBJ1-3, with unresolved D. Germline V gene lookup returns CDR1 LNHDA and CDR2 SQIVND (reference sequence). This CDR3 contains 14 residues. Trimming removed 6 bases at V and 0 bases at J, with 9 bases between.

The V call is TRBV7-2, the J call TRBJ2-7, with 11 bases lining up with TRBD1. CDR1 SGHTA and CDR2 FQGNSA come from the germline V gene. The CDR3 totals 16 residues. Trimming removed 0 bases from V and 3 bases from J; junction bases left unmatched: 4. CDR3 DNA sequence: TGTGCCAGCAGCTTAGCCGCCGGGACAGGGGGCTACGAGCAGTACGTC. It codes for CASSLAAGTGGYEQYV.

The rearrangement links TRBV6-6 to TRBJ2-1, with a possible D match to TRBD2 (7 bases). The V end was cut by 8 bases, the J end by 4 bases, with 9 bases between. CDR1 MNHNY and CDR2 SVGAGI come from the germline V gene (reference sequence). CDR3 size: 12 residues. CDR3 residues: CASGGAYNEQFF. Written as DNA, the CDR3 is TGTGCCAGCGGGGGGGCTTACAATGAGCAGTTCTTC.

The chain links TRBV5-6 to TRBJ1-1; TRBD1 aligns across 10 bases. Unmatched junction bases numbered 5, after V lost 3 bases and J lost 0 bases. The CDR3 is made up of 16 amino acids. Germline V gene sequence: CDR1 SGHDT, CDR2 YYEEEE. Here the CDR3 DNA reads TGTGCCAGCAGCTGGAGACAGGGGGCTATGAACACTGAAGCTTTCTTT. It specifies CASSWRQGAMNTEAFF.

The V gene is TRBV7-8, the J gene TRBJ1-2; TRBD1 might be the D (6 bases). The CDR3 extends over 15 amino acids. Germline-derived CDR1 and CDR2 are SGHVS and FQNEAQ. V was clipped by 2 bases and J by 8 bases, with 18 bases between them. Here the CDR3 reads CASSLSSTGSYGYTF. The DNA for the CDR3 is TGTGCCAGCAGCTTATCTTCCACAGGGAGTTACGGCTACACCTTC.

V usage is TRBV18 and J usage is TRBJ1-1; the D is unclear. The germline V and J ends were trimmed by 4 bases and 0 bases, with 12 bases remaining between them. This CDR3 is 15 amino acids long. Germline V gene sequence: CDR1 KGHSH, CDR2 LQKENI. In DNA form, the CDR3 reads TGTGCCAGCTCACTCGGGGTCCCGATGAACACTGAAGCTTTCTTT. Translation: CASSLGVPMNTEAFF.

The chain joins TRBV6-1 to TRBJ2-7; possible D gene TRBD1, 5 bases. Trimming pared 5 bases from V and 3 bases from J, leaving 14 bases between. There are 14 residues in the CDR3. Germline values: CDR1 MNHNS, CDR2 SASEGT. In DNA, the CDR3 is TGTGCCAGCAGTTTATCGACAGAATTCTACGAGCAGTACGTC. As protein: CASSLSTEFYEQYV.

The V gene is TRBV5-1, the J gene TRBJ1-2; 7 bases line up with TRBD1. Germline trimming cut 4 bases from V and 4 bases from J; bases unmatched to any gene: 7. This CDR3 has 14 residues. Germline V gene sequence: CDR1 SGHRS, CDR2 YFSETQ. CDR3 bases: TGCGCCAGCAGCCACGGACAGGAGAGCTATGGCTACACCTTC. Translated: CASSHGQESYGYTF.

The DNA for the CDR3 is TGTGCCAGCAGTGGGGGGACAGGGGGAGATGGCTACACCTTC. Translating it yields CASSGGTGGDGYTF. V gene TRBV25-1 combines with J gene TRBJ1-2; 11 bases are a match to TRBD1. CDR3 length: 14 residues. V trimming: 4 bases; J trimming: 6 bases; junction bases outside the gene matches: 4. The V gene's germline CDR1 is MGHDK and CDR2 SYGVNS.

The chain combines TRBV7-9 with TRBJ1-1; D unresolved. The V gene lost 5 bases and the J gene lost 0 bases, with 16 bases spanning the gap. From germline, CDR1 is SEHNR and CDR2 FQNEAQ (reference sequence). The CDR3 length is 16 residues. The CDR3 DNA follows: TGTGCCAGCAGCCCTGCGCCGGGTGCTCTGAACACTGAAGCTTTCTTT. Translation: CASSPAPGALNTEAFF.

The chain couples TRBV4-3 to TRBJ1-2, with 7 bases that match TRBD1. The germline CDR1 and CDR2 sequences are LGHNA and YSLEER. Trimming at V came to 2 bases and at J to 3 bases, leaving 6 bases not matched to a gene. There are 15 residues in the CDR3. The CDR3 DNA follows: TGCGCCAGCAGCCAATTCCGGGACAGCTACTATGGCTACACCTTC. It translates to CASSQFRDSYYGYTF.

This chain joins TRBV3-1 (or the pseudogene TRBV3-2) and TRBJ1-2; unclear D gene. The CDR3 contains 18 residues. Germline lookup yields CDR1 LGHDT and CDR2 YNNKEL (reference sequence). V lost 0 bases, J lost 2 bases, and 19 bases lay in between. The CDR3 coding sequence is TGTGCCAGCAGCCAAGAGAAACGGGATCCCCATTTGAACTATGGCTACACCTTC. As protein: CASSQEKRDPHLNYGYTF.

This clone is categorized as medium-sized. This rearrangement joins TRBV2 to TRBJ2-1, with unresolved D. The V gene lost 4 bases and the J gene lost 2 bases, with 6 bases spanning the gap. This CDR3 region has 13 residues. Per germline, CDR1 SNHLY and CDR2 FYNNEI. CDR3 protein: CASSAITYNEQFF. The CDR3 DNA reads TGTGCCAGCAGTGCTATAACCTACAATGAGCAGTTCTTC.

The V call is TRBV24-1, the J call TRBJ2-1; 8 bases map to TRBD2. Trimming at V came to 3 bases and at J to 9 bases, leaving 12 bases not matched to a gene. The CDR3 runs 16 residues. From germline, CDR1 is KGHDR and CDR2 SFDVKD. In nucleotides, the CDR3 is TGTGCCACCAGTGATCCCCAGCGGGGGCCCGAGAGTGAGCAGTTCTTC. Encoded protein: CATSDPQRGPESEQFF.

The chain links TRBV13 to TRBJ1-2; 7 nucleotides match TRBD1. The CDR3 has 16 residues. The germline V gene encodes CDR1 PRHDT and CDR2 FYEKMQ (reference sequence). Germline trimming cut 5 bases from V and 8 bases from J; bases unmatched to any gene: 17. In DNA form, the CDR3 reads TGTGCCAGCAGCCCTCGAAGACAGGGAGAAGCGGTCGGCTACACCTTC. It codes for CASSPRRQGEAVGYTF.

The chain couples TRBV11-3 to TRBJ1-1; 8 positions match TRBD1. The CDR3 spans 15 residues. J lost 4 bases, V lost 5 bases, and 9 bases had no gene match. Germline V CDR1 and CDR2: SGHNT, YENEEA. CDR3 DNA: TGTGCCAGCAGCCCAATGCGAACAGGGGGCACTGAAGCTTTCTTT. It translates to CASSPMRTGGTEAFF.

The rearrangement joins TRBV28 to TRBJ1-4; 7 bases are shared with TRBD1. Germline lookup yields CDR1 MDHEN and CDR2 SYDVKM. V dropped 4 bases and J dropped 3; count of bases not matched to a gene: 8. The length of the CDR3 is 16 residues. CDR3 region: CASSYPRQGPNEKLFF. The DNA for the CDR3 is TGTGCCAGCAGTTACCCTAGACAGGGCCCTAATGAAAAACTGTTTTTT.

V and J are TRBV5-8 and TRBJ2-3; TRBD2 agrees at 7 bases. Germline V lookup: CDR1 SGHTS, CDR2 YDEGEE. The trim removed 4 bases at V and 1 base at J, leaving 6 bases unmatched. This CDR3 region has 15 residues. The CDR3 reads CASSPRLAGTDTQYF. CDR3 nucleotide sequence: TGTGCCAGCAGCCCCAGACTAGCCGGCACAGATACGCAGTATTTT. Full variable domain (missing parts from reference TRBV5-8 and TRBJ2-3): EAGVTQSPTHLIKTRGQQATLRCSPISGHTSVYWYQQALGLGLQFLLWYDEGEERNRGNFPPRFSGRQFPNYSSELNVNALELEDSALYLCASSPRLAGTDTQYFGPGTRLTVL.

The CDR3 DNA reads as TGTGCCAGTAGTATGGGGAACACGGCAGGACAACTATACCAAGAGACCCAGTACTTC. Its protein product is CASSMGNTAGQLYQETQYF. The chain carries TRBV19 and TRBJ2-5, with TRBD1 as a possible D gene (5 bases). The CDR3 is made up of 19 amino acids. Trimming cost V 3 bases and J 0 bases, with 23 bases left between them. The germline CDR1 and CDR2 sequences are LNHDA and SQIVND (reference sequence).